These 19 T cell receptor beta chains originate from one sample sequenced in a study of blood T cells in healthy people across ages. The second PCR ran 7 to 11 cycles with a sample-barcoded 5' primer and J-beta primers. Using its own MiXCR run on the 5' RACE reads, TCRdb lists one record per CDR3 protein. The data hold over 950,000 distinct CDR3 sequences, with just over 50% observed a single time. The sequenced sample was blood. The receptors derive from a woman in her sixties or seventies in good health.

The CDR3, as DNA: TGCAGCGCGTTATCAACATTTGGCTACACCTTC. Its translation is CSALSTFGYTF. The chain couples TRBV29-1 to TRBJ1-2, with D hard to call. Trimming removed 7 bases at V and 7 bases at J, with 13 bases between. Germline assignment: CDR1 SQVTM and CDR2 ANQGSEA. The CDR3 spans 11 residues.

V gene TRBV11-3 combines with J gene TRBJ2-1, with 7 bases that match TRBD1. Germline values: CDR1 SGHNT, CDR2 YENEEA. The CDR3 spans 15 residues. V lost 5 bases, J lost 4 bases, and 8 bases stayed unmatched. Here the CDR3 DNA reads TGTGCCAGCAGCATCGGGACAGAAATTTACAATGAGCAGTTCTTC. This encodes CASSIGTEIYNEQFF.

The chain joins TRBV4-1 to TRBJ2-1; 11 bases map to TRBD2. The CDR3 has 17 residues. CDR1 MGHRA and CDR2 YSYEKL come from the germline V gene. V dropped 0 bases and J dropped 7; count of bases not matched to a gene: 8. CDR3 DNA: TGCGCCAGCAGCCAAGATAGTACCGGGACTAGCGGAAATGAGCAGTTCTTC. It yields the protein CASSQDSTGTSGNEQFF.

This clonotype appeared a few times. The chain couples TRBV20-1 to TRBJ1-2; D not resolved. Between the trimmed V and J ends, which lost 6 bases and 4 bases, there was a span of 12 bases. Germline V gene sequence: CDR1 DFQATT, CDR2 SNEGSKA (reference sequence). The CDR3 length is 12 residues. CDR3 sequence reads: CSAQADSYGYTF. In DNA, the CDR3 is TGCAGTGCCCAAGCGGATTCCTATGGCTACACCTTC.

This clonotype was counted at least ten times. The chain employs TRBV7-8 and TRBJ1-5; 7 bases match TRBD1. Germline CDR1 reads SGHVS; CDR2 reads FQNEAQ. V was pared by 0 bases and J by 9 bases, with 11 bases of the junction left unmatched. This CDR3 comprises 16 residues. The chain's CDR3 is CASSLARDSRSPPQHF. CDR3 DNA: TGTGCCAGCAGCTTAGCACGGGACAGTAGGTCTCCGCCCCAGCATTTT.

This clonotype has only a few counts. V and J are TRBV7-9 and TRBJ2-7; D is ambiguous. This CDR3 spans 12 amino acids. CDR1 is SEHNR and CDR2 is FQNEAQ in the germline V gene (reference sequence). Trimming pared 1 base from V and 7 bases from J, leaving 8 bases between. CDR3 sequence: CASSLGGLEQYF. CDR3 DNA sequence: TGTGCCAGCAGCTTAGGCGGCTTGGAGCAGTACTTC.

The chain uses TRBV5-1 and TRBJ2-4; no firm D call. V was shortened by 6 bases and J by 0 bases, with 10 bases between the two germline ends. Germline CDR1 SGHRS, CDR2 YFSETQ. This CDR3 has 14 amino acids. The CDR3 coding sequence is TGCGCCAGCACTAATCTAGAAGCCAAAAACATTCAGTACTTC. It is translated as CASTNLEAKNIQYF.

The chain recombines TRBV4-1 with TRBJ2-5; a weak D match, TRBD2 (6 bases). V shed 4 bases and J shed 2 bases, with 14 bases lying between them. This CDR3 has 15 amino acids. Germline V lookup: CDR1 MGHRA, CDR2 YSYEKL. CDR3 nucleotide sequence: TGCGCCAGCAGCCGCGAGTGGAGGGGTCAAGAGACCCAGTACTTC. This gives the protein CASSREWRGQETQYF.

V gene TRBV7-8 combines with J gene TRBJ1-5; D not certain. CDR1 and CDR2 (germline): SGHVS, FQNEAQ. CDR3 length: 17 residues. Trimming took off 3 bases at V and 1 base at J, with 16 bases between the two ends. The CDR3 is CASSLSAGVYSNQPQHF. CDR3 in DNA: TGTGCCAGCAGCTTGTCGGCGGGCGTTTACAGCAATCAGCCCCAGCATTTT.

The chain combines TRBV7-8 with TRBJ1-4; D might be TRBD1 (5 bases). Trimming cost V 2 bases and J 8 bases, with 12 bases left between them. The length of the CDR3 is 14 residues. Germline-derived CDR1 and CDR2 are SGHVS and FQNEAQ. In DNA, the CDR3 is TGTGCCAGCAGCTTACGTCAGGGTAGAGAAAAACTGTTTTTT. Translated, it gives CASSLRQGREKLFF.

CDR3 bases: TGCAGTGCTAGAAAACAGGGTTACGAGCAGTACTTC. Residues: CSARKQGYEQYF. The chain has TRBV20-1 and TRBJ2-4; the D gene is possibly TRBD1 (6 bases). The DNA end favors TRBJ2-7, so the J call may be wrong. The germline gives CDR1 DFQATT, CDR2 SNEGSKA (reference sequence). The CDR3 covers 12 residues.

The CDR3 DNA is TGTGCCAGCAGCTTAGGATACCAGGACACAGATACGCAGTATTTT. Translating gives CASSLGYQDTDTQYF. The chain combines TRBV7-2 with TRBJ2-3; D is uncertain. CDR3 length equals 15 residues. From germline, CDR1 is SGHTA and CDR2 FQGNSA. Trimming took 1 base from V and 2 from J, leaving 10 bases between them. Complete variable domain (other parts from reference TRBV7-2 and TRBJ2-3): GAGVSQSPSNKVTEKGKDVELRCDPISGHTALYWYRQSLGQGLEFLIYFQGNSAPDKSGLPSDRFSAERTGGSVSTLTIQRTQQEDSAVYLCASSLGYQDTDTQYFGPGTRLTVL.

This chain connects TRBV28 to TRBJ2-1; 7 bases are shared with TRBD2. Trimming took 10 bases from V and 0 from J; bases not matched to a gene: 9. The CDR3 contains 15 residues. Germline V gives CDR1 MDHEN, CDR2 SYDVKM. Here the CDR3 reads CATLSGGSSYNEQFF. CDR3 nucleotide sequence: TGTGCCACCCTTTCGGGGGGAAGCTCCTACAATGAGCAGTTCTTC.

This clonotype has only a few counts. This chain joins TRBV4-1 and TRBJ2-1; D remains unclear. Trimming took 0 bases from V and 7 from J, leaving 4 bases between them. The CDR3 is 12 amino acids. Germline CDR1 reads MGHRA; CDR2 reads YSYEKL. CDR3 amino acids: CASSQDGNEQFF. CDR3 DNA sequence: TGCGCCAGCAGCCAAGATGGGAATGAGCAGTTCTTC.

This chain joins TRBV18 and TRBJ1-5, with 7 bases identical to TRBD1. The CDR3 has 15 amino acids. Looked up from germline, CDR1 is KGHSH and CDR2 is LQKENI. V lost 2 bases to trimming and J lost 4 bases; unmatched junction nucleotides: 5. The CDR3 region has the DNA TGTGCCAGCTCACCAAACTCAGGGGGAAATCAGCCCCAGCATTTT. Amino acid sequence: CASSPNSGGNQPQHF.

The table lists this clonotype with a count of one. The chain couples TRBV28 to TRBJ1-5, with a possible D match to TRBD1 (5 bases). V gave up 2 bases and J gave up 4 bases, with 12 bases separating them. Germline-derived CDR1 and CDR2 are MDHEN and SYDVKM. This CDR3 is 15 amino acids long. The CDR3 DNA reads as TGTGCCAGCAGTTTACTTACAGGTGGGAATCAGCCCCAGCATTTT. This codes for CASSLLTGGNQPQHF.

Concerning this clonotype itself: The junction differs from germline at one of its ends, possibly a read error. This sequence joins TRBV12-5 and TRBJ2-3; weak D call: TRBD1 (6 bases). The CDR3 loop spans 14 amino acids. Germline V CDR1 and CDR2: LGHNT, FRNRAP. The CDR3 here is CTSGEDRTTDTQYF. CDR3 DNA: TGTACTAGTGGAGAGGACAGAACCACAGATACGCAGTATTTT.

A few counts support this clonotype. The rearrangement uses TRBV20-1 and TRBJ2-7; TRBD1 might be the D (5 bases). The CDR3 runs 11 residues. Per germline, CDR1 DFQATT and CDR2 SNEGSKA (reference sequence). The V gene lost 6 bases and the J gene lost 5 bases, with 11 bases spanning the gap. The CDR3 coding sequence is TGCAGTGCCCTGGGGCCTAACGAGCAGTACTTC. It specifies CSALGPNEQYF.

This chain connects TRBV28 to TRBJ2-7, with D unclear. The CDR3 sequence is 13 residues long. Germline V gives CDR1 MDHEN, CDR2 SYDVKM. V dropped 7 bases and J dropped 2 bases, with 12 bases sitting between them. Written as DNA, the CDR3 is TGTGCCAGCATCAACAGACTCACCTACGAGCAGTACTTC. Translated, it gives CASINRLTYEQYF.